These 6 T cell receptor beta chains were all obtained from the same sample, sequenced in a study of CD8+ T cells in alopecia areata (dated 2018 in TCRdb). The receptor library was made with the immunoSEQ multiplex PCR assay. RNA was extracted from all samples and reverse transcribed into cDNA, which served as template for TCR sequencing. The table comes from immuneACCESS by way of TCRdb, which keeps in-frame sequences with V and J called. Part of the clones is missing from these tables; in studies checked, under half for an unresolved V gene and the rest for unknown reasons. For this sample there are about 110,000 clones; less than 75% appear just once. The ten biggest clones cover 10% to 15% of the sample. The time point label for this specimen denotes: about 25 weeks on oral tofacitinib. Read against the paper, the sample's treatment or condition label means: oral pan-JAK inhibitor, 5-10 mg twice daily.

Specimen: CD8+ T cells sorted from blood, collected at week 24, from a patient treated with tofacitinib. The receptors here all came from a human donor with alopecia areata.

This clone was picked up a small number of times. This chain connects TRBV7-8 to TRBJ1-5, with 12 bases lining up with TRBD1. The CDR3 has 15 amino acids. V trimming: 7 bases; J trimming: 7 bases; junction bases outside the gene matches: 8. Germline V lookup: CDR1 SGHVS, CDR2 FQNEAQ. The CDR3 coding sequence is TGTGCCAGCACCGATGGGACAGGGGGCCCCCAGCCCCAGCATTTT. Protein: CASTDGTGGPQPQHF.

This chain links TRBV5-4 with TRBJ1-1; D is undetermined. V was clipped by 1 base and J by 6 bases, with 10 bases between them. CDR1 is SGHNT, CDR2 YYREEE, per germline (reference sequence). This CDR3 spans 13 amino acids. Here the CDR3 reads CASSLRGRPEAFF. The CDR3 bases are TGTGCCAGCAGCTTGAGAGGCAGACCTGAAGCTTTCTTT.

This clone was found once. V gene TRBV27 combines with J gene TRBJ2-7, with 9 bases that match TRBD2. CDR1 MNHEY and CDR2 SMNVEV come from the germline V gene (reference sequence). The CDR3 has 14 residues. J gave up 5 bases and V 6 bases, and 8 bases lay outside the gene matches. The CDR3, as DNA: TGTGCCAGCAGCATCCTAGCGGGGAAAGACGAGCAGTACTTC. It codes for CASSILAGKDEQYF.

This clone was detected only a few times. The chain couples TRBV14 to TRBJ2-7; 11 nucleotides match TRBD1. Germline values: CDR1 SGHDN, CDR2 FVKESK. Trimming at V came to 4 bases and at J to 0 bases, leaving 5 bases not matched to a gene. This CDR3 is built from 16 residues. The chain's CDR3 is CASSPGGQGDSYEQYF. CDR3 DNA: TGTGCCAGCAGCCCTGGGGGACAGGGGGACTCCTACGAGCAGTACTTC.

The table lists this clone with a count of one. The chain links TRBV5-6 to TRBJ2-5, with D unclear. Looked up from germline, CDR1 is SGHDT and CDR2 is YYEEEE. The CDR3 contains 12 residues. Trimming pared 6 bases from V and 7 bases from J, leaving 13 bases between. The CDR3 region is CASNVGLGTQYF. CDR3 nucleotides: TGTGCCAGCAATGTAGGCTTGGGGACCCAGTACTTC.

The rearrangement joins TRBV5-5 to TRBJ2-7; 8 bases line up with TRBD1. Germline loops: CDR1 SGHKS, CDR2 YYEKEE (reference sequence). With V trimmed by 5 bases and J by 4 bases, 11 bases remained unmatched. This CDR3 spans 15 amino acids. The CDR3 nucleotides are TGTGCCAGCAGTTACAACGGACAGGGTTCGTACGAGCAGTACTTC. This gives the protein CASSYNGQGSYEQYF.